Detailed here is one TCR beta chain. Its cognate antigen is unknown. Study processing details: Junction-only immunoSEQ sequences carried no quality scores, so filtering differed. Sequencing was performed with immunoSEQ multiplex PCR; in TCRdb, only in-frame clones are kept and a portion is missing. V, J and clone size derive from that table, while D and trimming were established from the DNA sequence. The sample holds some 2,400,000 clones, around 95% seen once. This sample stems from a study of shared clonotypes between healthy human individuals. About the study: Three plates each covered CD4 naive and memory; CD8 naive two, CD8 memory one.

General study points: The study generally estimated greater richness for naive than memory subsets.

This CDR3 has 16 amino acids. The ends lost 2 bases at V and 0 bases at J; junction bases unmatched: 2. Germline loops: CDR1 WNHNN, CDR2 SYGVQD (reference sequence). The chain couples TRBV10-1 to TRBJ2-3; TRBD2 aligns across 10 bases. Material for sequencing was naive CD4+ T cells sorted from blood. Subset indicated: CD45RA+ positively selected. This clonotype was sampled from a man aged 18-30 years in good health. CDR3 DNA: TGCGCCAGCAGTGAGACTAGCGGGATAAGCACAGATACGCAGTATTTT. Protein sequence: CASSETSGISTDTQYF.